The sequence of this T cell receptor beta chain was determined in a study of sequential checkpoint blockade in melanoma. Here immunoSEQ multiplex PCR was the method, and the copy in TCRdb shows in-frame clones only, minus some. This repertoire shows about 17,000 clones, roughly 70% found once; its top ten account for about an eighth. Documented treatment: randomized to nivolumab then ipilimumab (arm A) or the reverse (arm B). DNA-damaging chemotherapy had not been given to any patient beforehand. Sequenced material: CD8+ T cells sorted from blood (inferred from file names), taken from a patient given nivolumab and ipilimumab in sequence. The sequence came from a human donor with melanoma.

CDR3 sequence: CASQQAGRTNSPLHF. CDR3 DNA: TGTGCCAGCCAACAGGCCGGCAGGACCAATTCACCCCTCCACTTT. The chain combines TRBV2 with TRBJ1-6, with a possible D match to TRBD1 (5 bases). CDR3 size: 15 residues. Trimming shortened V by 8 bases and J by 7 bases, and 18 bases separated the two germline ends. Germline values: CDR1 SNHLY, CDR2 FYNNEI.